The 29 T cell receptor beta chains below all came from one sample that was sequenced in a study of blood T cell repertoires in COVID-19. Method: immunoSEQ multiplex PCR; TCRdb's copy keeps in-frame clones and lacks some. The sample records hundreds of thousands of clones, 85% to 90% being singletons. The sample comprised PBMCs or T cells enriched from blood (not recorded which). The source is a man aged 25 to 40 who had recovered from COVID-19.

The chain links TRBV24-1 to TRBJ2-1, with 7 nucleotides matching TRBD2. The trim removed 5 bases at V and 0 bases at J, leaving 3 bases unmatched. This CDR3 has 15 amino acids. Germline V CDR1 and CDR2: KGHDR, SFDVKD. CDR3: CATSARTSSYNEQFF. In DNA, the CDR3 is TGTGCCACCAGTGCGAGGACTAGCTCCTACAATGAGCAGTTCTTC.

This sequence joins TRBV5-1 and TRBJ2-6; TRBD1 matches at 9 bases. This CDR3 is 17 amino acids long. Losses at the gene ends were 0 bases for V and 0 bases for J; bases not matched to a gene: 1. CDR1 SGHRS and CDR2 YFSETQ come from the germline V gene. The CDR3 loop reads CASSLGGQGSGANVLTF. The CDR3 coding sequence is TGCGCCAGCAGCTTGGGGGGACAGGGCTCTGGGGCCAACGTCCTGACTTTC.

J is TRBJ2-7 and V is TRBV20-1; no definite D call. Trimming shortened V by 3 bases and J by 10 bases, and 22 bases separated the two germline ends. The V gene's germline CDR1 is DFQATT and CDR2 SNEGSKA (reference sequence). This CDR3 is built from 14 residues. CDR3 amino acids: CSASGVSSGFSQYF. The CDR3 coding sequence is TGCAGTGCTAGTGGAGTTAGCTCCGGATTTTCTCAGTACTTC.

V usage is TRBV29-1 and J usage is TRBJ2-1, with D tentatively TRBD2 (6 bases). Germline CDR1 and CDR2: SQVTM and ANQGSEA. The germline V and J ends were trimmed by 7 bases and 6 bases, with 19 bases remaining between them. This CDR3 contains 14 residues. The CDR3, as DNA: TGCAGCGGGGACTTGACCGGGGAACTCAATGAGCAGTTCTTC. Encoded protein: CSGDLTGELNEQFF.

The chain carries TRBV19 and TRBJ1-5; D remains ambiguous. Germline loops: CDR1 LNHDA, CDR2 SQIVND (reference sequence). The germline V and J ends were trimmed by 6 bases and 6 bases, with 21 bases remaining between them. The CDR3 totals 16 residues. The CDR3 here is CASSVQAGRDGQPQHF. In DNA form, the CDR3 reads TGTGCCAGTAGCGTCCAAGCGGGAAGGGATGGTCAGCCCCAGCATTTT.

The chain carries TRBV7-2 and TRBJ1-2; no reliable D call. CDR3 size: 13 residues. The germline V gene has CDR1 SGHTA and CDR2 FQGNSA. V was shortened by 1 base and J by 8 bases, with 11 bases between the two germline ends. CDR3 loop: CASSLGPSGGYTF. The DNA of the CDR3 is TGTGCCAGCAGCTTAGGGCCCTCGGGGGGCTACACCTTC.

The genes are TRBV29-1 and TRBJ2-2, with 8 nucleotides matching TRBD2. The CDR3 spans 12 residues. Germline CDR1 is SQVTM and CDR2 is ANQGSEA. The trim removed 8 bases at V and 5 bases at J, leaving 4 bases unmatched. The CDR3 region has the DNA TGCAGCACGGGAGGGGTAACCGGGGAGCTGTTTTTT. Residues: CSTGGVTGELFF.

This chain uses TRBV4-1 with TRBJ2-5; weak D call: TRBD2 (5 bases). Trimming pared 0 bases from V and 5 bases from J, leaving 19 bases between. This CDR3 is 17 amino acids long. Germline assignment: CDR1 MGHRA and CDR2 YSYEKL. In DNA, the CDR3 is TGCGCCAGCAGCCAAGATTTAGAAGCGACTATGGGGGAGACCCAGTACTTC. The encoded protein is CASSQDLEATMGETQYF.

The rearrangement joins TRBV5-1 to TRBJ1-1; D gene uncertain. Trimming pared 4 bases from V and 3 bases from J, leaving 10 bases between. The CDR3 length is 13 residues. Germline V gives CDR1 SGHRS, CDR2 YFSETQ. This CDR3 reads CASSPVGDTEAFF. DNA of the CDR3: TGCGCCAGCAGCCCGGTTGGAGACACTGAAGCTTTCTTT.

This clone was found once. This same CDR3 is encoded by further DNA sequences in the sample. The chain links TRBV18 to TRBJ2-2, with D possibly being TRBD1 (6 bases). The germline V and J ends were trimmed by 3 bases and 2 bases, with 10 bases remaining between them. The germline gives CDR1 KGHSH, CDR2 LQKENI. This CDR3 has 15 residues. DNA for the CDR3: TGTGCCAGCTCACCCGGGACAACCAACACCGGGGAGCTGTTTTTT. Its translation: CASSPGTTNTGELFF.

This chain connects TRBV7-8 to TRBJ2-5; TRBD2 matches 7 bases. The V gene end was trimmed by 5 bases and the J gene end by 3 bases; junction bases not matched to a gene: 9. CDR1 SGHVS and CDR2 FQNEAQ come from the germline V gene. This CDR3 spans 15 amino acids. CDR3 sequence reads: CASSPKTAGKETQYF. In DNA, the CDR3 is TGTGCCAGCAGCCCCAAAACAGCGGGGAAAGAGACCCAGTACTTC.

The CDR3 DNA reads as TGTGCCAGCAGCCCGGGACACATACAAGAGACCCAGTACTTC. This encodes CASSPGHIQETQYF. The rearrangement joins TRBV9 to TRBJ2-5; TRBD1 might be the D (6 bases). Germline CDR1 SGDLS, CDR2 YYNGEE. V was clipped by 4 bases and J by 2 bases, with 12 bases between them. This CDR3 has 14 residues.

Points on this clone: At the DNA level, this CDR3 is encoded by other sequences in the same sample as well. The V call is TRBV3-1 (or the pseudogene TRBV3-2), the J call TRBJ2-7, with 10 bases aligning to TRBD2. V lost 3 bases to trimming and J lost 1 base; unmatched junction nucleotides: 3. The CDR3 loop spans 15 amino acids. Germline lookup yields CDR1 LGHDT and CDR2 YNNKEL (reference sequence). This CDR3 is CASSQASGSSYEQYF. The CDR3 DNA is TGTGCCAGCAGCCAGGCTAGCGGGAGTTCCTACGAGCAGTACTTC.

The rearrangement links TRBV9 to TRBJ2-3, with 9 positions matching TRBD2. Unmatched junction bases numbered 4, after V lost 0 bases and J lost 5 bases. CDR1 is SGDLS, CDR2 YYNGEE, per germline. The CDR3 totals 15 residues. CDR3 loop: CASSVGSGSGDTQYF. The DNA of the CDR3 is TGTGCCAGCAGCGTAGGTAGCGGGAGTGGAGATACGCAGTATTTT.

The chain is built from TRBV18 and TRBJ1-4; D is ambiguous. The CDR3 has 16 residues. Germline-derived CDR1 and CDR2 are KGHSH and LQKENI. V lost 3 bases and J 8 bases, leaving 19 bases between the germline ends. This CDR3 is CASSPILVRSGEKLFF. The CDR3 DNA reads TGTGCCAGCTCACCCATTTTGGTCAGGTCCGGCGAAAAACTGTTTTTT.

This clone was seen a single time. The V call is TRBV6-5, the J call TRBJ1-3, with 8 nucleotides matching TRBD1. Germline CDR1 and CDR2: MNHEY and SVGAGI. CDR3 length: 14 amino acids. V gave up 6 bases and J gave up 0 bases; unmatched junction bases: 1. CDR3 protein: CASRTGASGNTIYF. The CDR3, as DNA: TGTGCCAGCAGGACAGGGGCCTCTGGAAACACCATATATTTT.

This clone was seen a single time. The V gene is TRBV4-1, the J gene TRBJ2-3; 9 nucleotides line up with TRBD2. In germline, CDR1 is MGHRA, CDR2 YSYEKL. The CDR3 runs to 14 residues. V shed 4 bases and J 4 bases; nucleotides not matched to a gene: 3. The CDR3 region has the DNA TGCGCCAGCAGCCCGGGACTAGCTCCAGATACGCAGTATTTT. It yields the protein CASSPGLAPDTQYF.

The V and J genes are TRBV5-1 and TRBJ1-1; 8 positions agree with TRBD1. V lost 0 bases and J lost 0; bases outside the gene matches: 10. The germline V gene has CDR1 SGHRS and CDR2 YFSETQ. CDR3 size: 18 residues. The CDR3 here is CASSLGPGGRWVNTEAFF. As DNA, the CDR3 is TGCGCCAGCAGCTTGGGGCCAGGGGGCCGATGGGTGAACACTGAAGCTTTCTTT.

CDR3 sequence: CASSYGQGAGSPLHF. CDR3 nucleotides: TGTGCCAGCAGTTACGGACAGGGGGCGGGTTCACCCCTCCACTTT. This chain joins TRBV6-6 and TRBJ1-6; 11 bases are shared with TRBD1. The CDR3 totals 15 residues. Germline V gene sequence: CDR1 MNHNY, CDR2 SVGAGI (reference sequence). Trimming took 2 bases from V and 9 from J; bases not matched to a gene: 3.

V and J are TRBV7-6 and TRBJ1-4; no definite D call. V shed 5 bases and J shed 8 bases, with 15 bases lying between them. The CDR3 is 14 amino acids. Germline values: CDR1 SGHVS, CDR2 FNYEAQ. In DNA, the CDR3 is TGTGCCAGCAGCAGCCAGGAGGGTGGGGAAAAACTGTTTTTT. It translates to CASSSQEGGEKLFF.

The V and J genes are TRBV25-1 and TRBJ2-1; TRBD2 matches 7 bases. Trimming took 4 bases from V and 10 from J; bases not matched to a gene: 13. The CDR3 has 15 residues. Germline lookup yields CDR1 MGHDK and CDR2 SYGVNS. In DNA, the CDR3 is TGTGCCAGCAGTGGTGCGACTAGCCGGGGTAGGGAGCAGTTCTTC. This sequence encodes CASSGATSRGREQFF.

The gene calls are TRBV9 and TRBJ2-5; D not certain. Germline CDR1 is SGDLS and CDR2 is YYNGEE. The CDR3 has 13 amino acids. The germline V and J ends were trimmed by 4 bases and 5 bases, with 12 bases remaining between them. CDR3 sequence: CASSSGSSETQYF. The CDR3 bases are TGTGCCAGCAGCTCGGGTAGTTCGGAGACCCAGTACTTC. The full variable domain, rest sourced from reference TRBV9 and TRBJ2-5, is DSGVTQTPKHLITATGQRVTLRCSPRSGDLSVYWYQQSLDQGLQFLIQYYNGEERAKGNILERFSAQQFPDLHSELNLSSLELGDSALYFCASSSGSSETQYFGPGTRLLVL.

This rearrangement joins TRBV18 to TRBJ1-1; no clear D. Per germline, CDR1 KGHSH and CDR2 LQKENI. Trimming cost V 6 bases and J 3 bases, with 14 bases left between them. This CDR3 contains 14 residues. In DNA form, the CDR3 reads TGTGCCAGCTCCAACTCGGGGAGGGACACTGAAGCTTTCTTT. Translation gives CASSNSGRDTEAFF. Complete variable domain (other parts from reference TRBV18 and TRBJ1-1): NAGVMQNPRHLVRRRGQEARLRCSPMKGHSHVYWYRQLPEEGLKFMVYLQKENIIDESGMPKERFSAEFPKEGPSILRIQQVVRGDSAAYFCASSNSGRDTEAFFGQGTRLTVV.

V is TRBV4-1 and J is TRBJ2-1, with a weak D call TRBD1 (6 bases). Per the germline V gene, CDR1 is MGHRA and CDR2 is YSYEKL. The CDR3 extends over 17 amino acids. V lost 0 bases, J lost 5 bases, and 17 bases lay in between. In DNA form, the CDR3 reads TGCGCCAGCAGCCAAGATCTCGGCAGGGGATCTCACAATGAGCAGTTCTTC. Protein product: CASSQDLGRGSHNEQFF.

V is TRBV5-4 and J is TRBJ2-1; TRBD2 is a possible D gene (6 bases). Deletions cut 1 base from V and 6 bases from J, with 14 bases between. This CDR3 is built from 15 residues. The germline gives CDR1 SGHNT, CDR2 YYREEE (reference sequence). CDR3 nucleotides: TGTGCCAGCAGCTTGAGTGGGACTGGACTCAATGAGCAGTTCTTC. The encoded protein is CASSLSGTGLNEQFF.

The V and J genes are TRBV2 and TRBJ2-1; TRBD2 agrees at 8 bases. Germline loops: CDR1 SNHLY, CDR2 FYNNEI. The CDR3 contains 14 residues. With V trimmed by 8 bases and J by 7 bases, 10 bases remained unmatched. This CDR3 reads CASDLGLAGNEQFF. CDR3 nucleotide sequence: TGTGCCAGCGATCTTGGGCTAGCGGGTAATGAGCAGTTCTTC.

The rearrangement links TRBV9 to TRBJ2-3, with 7 bases fitting TRBD2. After removal of 2 bases from V and 5 bases from J, the junction contained 8 bases not matched to a gene. Per the germline V gene, CDR1 is SGDLS and CDR2 is YYNGEE. The CDR3 runs to 15 residues. This CDR3 reads CASSVGGSGRDTQYF. Here the CDR3 DNA reads TGTGCCAGCAGCGTCGGGGGGAGTGGGAGAGATACGCAGTATTTT.

The CDR3 protein is CASSINQGPQHF. DNA of the CDR3: TGTGCCAGCAGCATAAATCAGGGGCCCCAGCATTTT. The chain links TRBV7-2 to TRBJ1-5, with D possibly being TRBD1 (5 bases). The CDR3 runs 12 residues. Deletions cut 5 bases from V and 9 bases from J, with 11 bases between. Germline V CDR1 and CDR2: SGHTA, FQGNSA. The whole variable domain, filled in from reference TRBV7-2 and TRBJ1-5, reads GAGVSQSPSNKVTEKGKDVELRCDPISGHTALYWYRQSLGQGLEFLIYFQGNSAPDKSGLPSDRFSAERTGGSVSTLTIQRTQQEDSAVYLCASSINQGPQHFGDGTRLSIL.

The chain combines TRBV4-1 with TRBJ1-2, with D hard to call. Germline CDR1 reads MGHRA; CDR2 reads YSYEKL. V was cut by 1 base and J by 7 bases, with 22 bases left in between. This CDR3 has 17 amino acids. The CDR3 loop reads CASSQGRLLMEGPGYTF. The CDR3 DNA reads as TGCGCCAGCAGCCAAGGGCGCCTACTTATGGAGGGTCCTGGCTACACCTTC.